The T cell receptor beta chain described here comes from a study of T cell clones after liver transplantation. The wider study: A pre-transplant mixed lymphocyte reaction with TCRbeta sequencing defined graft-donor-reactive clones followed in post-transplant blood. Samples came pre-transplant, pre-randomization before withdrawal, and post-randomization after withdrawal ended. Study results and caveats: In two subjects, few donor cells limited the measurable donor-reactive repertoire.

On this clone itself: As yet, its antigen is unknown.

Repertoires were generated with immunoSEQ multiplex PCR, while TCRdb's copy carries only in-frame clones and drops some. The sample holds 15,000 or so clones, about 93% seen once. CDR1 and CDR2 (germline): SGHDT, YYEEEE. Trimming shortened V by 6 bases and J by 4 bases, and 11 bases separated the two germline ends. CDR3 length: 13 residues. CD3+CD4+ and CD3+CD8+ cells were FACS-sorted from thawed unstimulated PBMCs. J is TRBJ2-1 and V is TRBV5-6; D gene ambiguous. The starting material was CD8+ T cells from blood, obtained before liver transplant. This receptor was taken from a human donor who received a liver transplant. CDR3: CASKETSYNEQFF. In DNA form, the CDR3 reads TGTGCCAGCAAGGAGACTTCGTACAATGAGCAGTTCTTC.